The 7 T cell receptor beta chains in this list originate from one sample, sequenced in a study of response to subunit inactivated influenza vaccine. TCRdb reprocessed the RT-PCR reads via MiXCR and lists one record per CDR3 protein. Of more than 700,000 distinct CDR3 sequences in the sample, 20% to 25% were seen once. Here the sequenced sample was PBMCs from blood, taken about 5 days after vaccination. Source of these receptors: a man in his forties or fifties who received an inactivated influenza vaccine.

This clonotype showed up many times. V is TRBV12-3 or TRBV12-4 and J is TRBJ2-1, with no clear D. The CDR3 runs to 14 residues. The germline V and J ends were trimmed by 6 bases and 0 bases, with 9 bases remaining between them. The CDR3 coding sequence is TGTGCCAGCAGCCCGGGTAGCTCCTACAATGAGCAGTTCTTC. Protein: CASSPGSSYNEQFF.

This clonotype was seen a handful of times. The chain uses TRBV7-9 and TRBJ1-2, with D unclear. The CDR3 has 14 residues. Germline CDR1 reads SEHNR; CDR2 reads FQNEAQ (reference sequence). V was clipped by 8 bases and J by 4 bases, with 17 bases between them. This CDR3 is CASRKVGPAYGYTF. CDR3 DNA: TGTGCCAGCCGCAAGGTCGGGCCAGCCTATGGCTACACCTTC.

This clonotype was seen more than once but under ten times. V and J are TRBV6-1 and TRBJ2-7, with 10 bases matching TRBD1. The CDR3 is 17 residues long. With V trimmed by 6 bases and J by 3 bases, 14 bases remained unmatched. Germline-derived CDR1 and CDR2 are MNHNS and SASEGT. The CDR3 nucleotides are TGTGCCAGCAGCCCCTTCGGGCGACAGGGGGCTCTCTACGAGCAGTACTTC. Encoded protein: CASSPFGRQGALYEQYF.

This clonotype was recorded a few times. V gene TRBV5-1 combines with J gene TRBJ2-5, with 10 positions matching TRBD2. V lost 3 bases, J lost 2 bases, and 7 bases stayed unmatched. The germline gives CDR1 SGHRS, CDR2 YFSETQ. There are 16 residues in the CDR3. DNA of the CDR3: TGCGCCAGCAGCTCATTACTAGCGGGGCTACAAGAGACCCAGTACTTC. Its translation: CASSSLLAGLQETQYF.

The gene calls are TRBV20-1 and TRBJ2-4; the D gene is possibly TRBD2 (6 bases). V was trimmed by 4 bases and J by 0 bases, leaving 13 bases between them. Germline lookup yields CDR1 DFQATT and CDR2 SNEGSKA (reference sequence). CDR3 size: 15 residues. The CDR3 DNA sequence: TGCAGTGCTACCCACCCGGGAGAAGCCAAAAACATTCAGTACTTC. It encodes CSATHPGEAKNIQYF.

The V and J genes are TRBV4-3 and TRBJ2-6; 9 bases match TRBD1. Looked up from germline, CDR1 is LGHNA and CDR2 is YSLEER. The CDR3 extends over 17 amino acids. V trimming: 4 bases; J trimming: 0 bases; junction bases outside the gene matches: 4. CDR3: CASSRQGDHSGANVLTF. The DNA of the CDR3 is TGCGCCAGCAGCCGACAGGGGGATCACTCTGGGGCCAACGTCCTGACTTTC.

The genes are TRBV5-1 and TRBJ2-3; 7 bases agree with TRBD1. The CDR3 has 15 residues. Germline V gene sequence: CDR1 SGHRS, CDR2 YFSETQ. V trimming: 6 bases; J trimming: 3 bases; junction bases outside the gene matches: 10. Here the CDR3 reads CASNSKGAFTDTQYF. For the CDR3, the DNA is TGCGCCAGCAACTCCAAGGGGGCATTTACAGATACGCAGTATTTT.